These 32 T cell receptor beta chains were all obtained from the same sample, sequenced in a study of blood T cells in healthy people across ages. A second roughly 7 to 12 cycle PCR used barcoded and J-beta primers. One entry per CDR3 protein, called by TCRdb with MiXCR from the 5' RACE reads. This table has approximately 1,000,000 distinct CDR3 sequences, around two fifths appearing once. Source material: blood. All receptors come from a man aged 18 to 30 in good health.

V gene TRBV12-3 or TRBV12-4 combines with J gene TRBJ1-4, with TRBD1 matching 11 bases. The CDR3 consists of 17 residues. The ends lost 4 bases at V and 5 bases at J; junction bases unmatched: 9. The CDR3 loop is CASSSRTGGAGNEKLFF. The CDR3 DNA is TGTGCCAGCAGTTCACGGACAGGGGGCGCGGGGAATGAAAAACTGTTTTTT.

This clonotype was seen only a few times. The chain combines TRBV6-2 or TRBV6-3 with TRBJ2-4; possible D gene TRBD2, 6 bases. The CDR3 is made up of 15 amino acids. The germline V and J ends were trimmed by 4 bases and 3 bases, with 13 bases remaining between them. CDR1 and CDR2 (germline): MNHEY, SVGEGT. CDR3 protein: CASSSLGRNKNIQYF. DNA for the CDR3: TGTGCCAGCAGTTCCCTTGGGAGGAACAAAAACATTCAGTACTTC.

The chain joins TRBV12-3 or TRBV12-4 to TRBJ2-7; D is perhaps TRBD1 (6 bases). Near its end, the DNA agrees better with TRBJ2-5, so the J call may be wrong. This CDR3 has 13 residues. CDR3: CASSVGGLKTQYF. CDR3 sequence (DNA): TGTGCCAGCAGTGTTGGGGGCCTAAAGACCCAGTACTTC.

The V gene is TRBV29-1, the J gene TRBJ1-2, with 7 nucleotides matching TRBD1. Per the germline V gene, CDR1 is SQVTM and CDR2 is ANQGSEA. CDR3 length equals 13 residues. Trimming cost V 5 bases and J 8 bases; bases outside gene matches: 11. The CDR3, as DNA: TGCAGCGTTCCCGTAGACAGGGATGAAGGCTACACCTTC. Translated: CSVPVDRDEGYTF.

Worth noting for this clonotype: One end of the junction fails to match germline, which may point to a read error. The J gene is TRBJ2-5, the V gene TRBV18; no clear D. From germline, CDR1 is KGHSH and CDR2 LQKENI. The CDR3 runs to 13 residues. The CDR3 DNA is TGTGCTAGCTTGGCATCACTACAAGAGACCCAGTACTTC. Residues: CASLASLQETQYF. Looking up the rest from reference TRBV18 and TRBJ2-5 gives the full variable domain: NAGVMQNPRHLVRRRGQEARLRCSPMKGHSHVYWYRQLPEEGLKFMVYLQKENIIDESGMPKERFSAEFPKEGPSILRIQQVVRGDSAAYFCASLASLQETQYFGPGTRLLVL.

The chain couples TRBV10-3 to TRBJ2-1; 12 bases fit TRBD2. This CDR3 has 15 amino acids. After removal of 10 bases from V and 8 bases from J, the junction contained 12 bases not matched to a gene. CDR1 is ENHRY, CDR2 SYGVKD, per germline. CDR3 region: CATALAGGRPDEQFF. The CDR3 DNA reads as TGTGCCACCGCACTAGCGGGGGGCCGCCCTGATGAGCAGTTCTTC.

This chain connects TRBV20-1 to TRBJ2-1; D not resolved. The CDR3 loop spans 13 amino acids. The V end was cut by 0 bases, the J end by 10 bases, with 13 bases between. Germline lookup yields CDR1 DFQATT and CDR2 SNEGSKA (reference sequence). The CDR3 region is CSARDPGSYEQFF. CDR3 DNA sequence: TGCAGTGCTAGAGATCCGGGTTCCTACGAGCAGTTCTTC.

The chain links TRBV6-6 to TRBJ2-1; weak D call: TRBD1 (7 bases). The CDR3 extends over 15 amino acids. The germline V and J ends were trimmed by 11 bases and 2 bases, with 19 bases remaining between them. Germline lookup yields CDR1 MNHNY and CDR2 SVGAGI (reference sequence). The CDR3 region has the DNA TGTGCCGGGTCAATCCAGGGGGGCCCCTACAATGAGCAGTTCTTC. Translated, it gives CAGSIQGGPYNEQFF.

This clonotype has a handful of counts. Written as DNA, the CDR3 is TGCGCCAGCAGCCCGAAGACAACCTCCCTCTCTGGGGCCAACGTCCTGACTTTC. This translates into CASSPKTTSLSGANVLTF. The V call is TRBV5-1, the J call TRBJ2-6, with D unresolved. The CDR3 has 18 residues. Germline V gives CDR1 SGHRS, CDR2 YFSETQ. V was clipped by 4 bases and J by 0 bases, with 17 bases between them.

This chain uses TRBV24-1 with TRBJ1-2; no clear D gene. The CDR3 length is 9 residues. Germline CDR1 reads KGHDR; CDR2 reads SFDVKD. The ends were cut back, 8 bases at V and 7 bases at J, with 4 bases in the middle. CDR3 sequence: CATISGYTF. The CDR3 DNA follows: TGTGCCACCATAAGTGGCTACACCTTC.

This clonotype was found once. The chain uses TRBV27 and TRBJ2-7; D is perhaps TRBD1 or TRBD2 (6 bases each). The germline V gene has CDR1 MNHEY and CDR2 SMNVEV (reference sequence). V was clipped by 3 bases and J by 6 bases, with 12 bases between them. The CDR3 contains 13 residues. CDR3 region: CASSLLGGVEQYF. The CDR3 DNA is TGTGCCAGCAGTTTGTTGGGGGGCGTCGAGCAGTACTTC.

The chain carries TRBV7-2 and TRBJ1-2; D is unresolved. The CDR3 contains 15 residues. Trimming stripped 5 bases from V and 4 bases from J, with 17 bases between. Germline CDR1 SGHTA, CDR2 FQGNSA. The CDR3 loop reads CASSDPGNVSYGYTF. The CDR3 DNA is TGTGCCAGCAGCGATCCGGGCAATGTAAGCTATGGCTACACCTTC.

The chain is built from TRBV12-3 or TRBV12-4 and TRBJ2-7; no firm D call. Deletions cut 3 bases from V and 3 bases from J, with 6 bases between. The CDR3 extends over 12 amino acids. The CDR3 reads CASSLVYYEQYF. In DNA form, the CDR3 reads TGTGCCAGCAGTTTGGTATACTACGAGCAGTACTTC.

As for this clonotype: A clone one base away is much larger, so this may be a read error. The CDR3: CSVGQGQAHEQYF. DNA for the CDR3: TGCAGCGTTGGTCAGGGTCAGGCTCATGAGCAGTACTTC. The genes are TRBV29-1 and TRBJ2-7; a possible D gene is TRBD1 (5 bases). The germline V gene has CDR1 SQVTM and CDR2 ANQGSEA. The CDR3 has 13 amino acids. V was pared by 4 bases and J by 7 bases, with 17 bases between.

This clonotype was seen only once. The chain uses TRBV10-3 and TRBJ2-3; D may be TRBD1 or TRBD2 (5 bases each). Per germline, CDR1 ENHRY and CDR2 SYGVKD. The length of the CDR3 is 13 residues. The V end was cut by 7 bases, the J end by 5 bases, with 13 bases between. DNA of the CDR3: TGTGCCATCACCCCCGAGGGGAGAGATACGCAGTATTTT. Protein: CAITPEGRDTQYF.

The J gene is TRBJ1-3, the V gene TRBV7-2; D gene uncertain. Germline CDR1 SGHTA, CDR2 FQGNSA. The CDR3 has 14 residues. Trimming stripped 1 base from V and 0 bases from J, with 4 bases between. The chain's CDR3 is CASSLGHSGNTIYF. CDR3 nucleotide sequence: TGTGCCAGCAGCTTAGGGCACTCTGGAAACACCATATATTTT.

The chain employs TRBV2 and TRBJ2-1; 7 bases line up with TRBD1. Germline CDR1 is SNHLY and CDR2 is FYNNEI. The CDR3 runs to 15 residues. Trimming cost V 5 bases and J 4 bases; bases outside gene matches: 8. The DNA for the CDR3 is TGTGCCAGCAGTCCCCCGGGACAGAATTACAATGAGCAGTTCTTC. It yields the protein CASSPPGQNYNEQFF.

CDR3 in amino acids: CSALGLASSYNEQFF. DNA of the CDR3: TGCAGTGCTTTGGGACTAGCGAGCTCCTACAATGAGCAGTTCTTC. The rearrangement joins TRBV20-1 to TRBJ2-1; 10 bases match TRBD2. The junction had 4 bases not matched to a gene; V was cut back by 5 bases and J by 0 bases. The CDR3 length is 15 residues. Germline V CDR1 and CDR2: DFQATT, SNEGSKA (reference sequence).

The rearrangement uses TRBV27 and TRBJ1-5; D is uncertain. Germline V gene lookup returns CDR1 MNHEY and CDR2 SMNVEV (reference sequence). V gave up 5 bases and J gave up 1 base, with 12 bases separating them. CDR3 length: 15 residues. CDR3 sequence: CASSPARLSNQPQHF. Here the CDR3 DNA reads TGTGCCAGCAGTCCCGCCCGGTTGAGCAATCAGCCCCAGCATTTT.

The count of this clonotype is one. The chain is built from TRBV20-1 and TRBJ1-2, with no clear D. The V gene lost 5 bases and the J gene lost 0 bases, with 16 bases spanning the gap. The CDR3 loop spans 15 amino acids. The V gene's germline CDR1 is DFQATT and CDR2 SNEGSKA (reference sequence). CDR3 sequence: CSAGSTRPANYGYTF. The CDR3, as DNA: TGCAGTGCTGGCTCGACAAGACCCGCTAACTATGGCTACACCTTC.

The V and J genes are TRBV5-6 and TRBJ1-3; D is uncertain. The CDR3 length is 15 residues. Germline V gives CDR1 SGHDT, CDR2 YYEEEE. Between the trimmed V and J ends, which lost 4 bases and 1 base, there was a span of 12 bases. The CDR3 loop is CASSNRAASGNTIYF. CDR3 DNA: TGTGCCAGCAGCAATCGCGCGGCGTCTGGAAACACCATATATTTT.

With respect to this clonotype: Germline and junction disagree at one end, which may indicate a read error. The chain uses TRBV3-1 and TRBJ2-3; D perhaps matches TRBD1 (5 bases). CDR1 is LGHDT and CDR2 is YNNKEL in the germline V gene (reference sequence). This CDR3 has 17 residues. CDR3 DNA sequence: TGTGCCAGCAGCCAAGATTTGACAGAATCCAGCACAGATATGCAGTATTTT. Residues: CASSQDLTESSTDMQYF.

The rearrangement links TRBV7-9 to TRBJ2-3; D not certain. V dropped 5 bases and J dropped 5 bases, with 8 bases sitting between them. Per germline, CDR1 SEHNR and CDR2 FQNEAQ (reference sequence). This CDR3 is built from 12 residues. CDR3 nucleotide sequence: TGTGCCAGCAGCATCGGGCAAGATACGCAGTATTTT. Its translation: CASSIGQDTQYF.

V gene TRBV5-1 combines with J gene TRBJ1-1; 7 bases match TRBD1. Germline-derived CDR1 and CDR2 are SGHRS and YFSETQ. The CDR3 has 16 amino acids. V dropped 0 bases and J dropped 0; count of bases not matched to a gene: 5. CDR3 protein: CASSLAIDRVNTEAFF. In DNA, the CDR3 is TGCGCCAGCAGCTTGGCGATTGACAGGGTGAACACTGAAGCTTTCTTT.

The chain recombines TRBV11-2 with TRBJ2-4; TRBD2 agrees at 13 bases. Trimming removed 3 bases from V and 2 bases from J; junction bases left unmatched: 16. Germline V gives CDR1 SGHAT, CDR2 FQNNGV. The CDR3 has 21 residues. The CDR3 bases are TGTGCCAGCAGCTTTCAAACTGGACTAGCGGGGGCGCGTGTAACCAAAAACATTCAGTACTTC. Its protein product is CASSFQTGLAGARVTKNIQYF.

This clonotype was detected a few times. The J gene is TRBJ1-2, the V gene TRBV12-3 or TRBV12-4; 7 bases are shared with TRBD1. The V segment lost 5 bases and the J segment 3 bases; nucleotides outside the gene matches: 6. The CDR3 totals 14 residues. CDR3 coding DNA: TGTGCCAGCAGTGAGGGGGCACGGGACTATGGCTACACCTTC. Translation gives CASSEGARDYGYTF.

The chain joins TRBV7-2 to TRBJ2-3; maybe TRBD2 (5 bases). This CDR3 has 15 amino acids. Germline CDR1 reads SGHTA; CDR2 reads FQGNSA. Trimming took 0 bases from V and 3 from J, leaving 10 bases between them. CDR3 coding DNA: TGTGCCAGCAGCTTAGCGGCGGGTAAAACAGATACGCAGTATTTT. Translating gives CASSLAAGKTDTQYF.

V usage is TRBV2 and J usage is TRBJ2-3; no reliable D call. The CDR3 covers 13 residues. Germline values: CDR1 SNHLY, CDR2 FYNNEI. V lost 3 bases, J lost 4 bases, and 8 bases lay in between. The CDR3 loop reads CASSDKGPDTQYF. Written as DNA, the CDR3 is TGTGCCAGCAGTGATAAAGGCCCAGATACGCAGTATTTT.

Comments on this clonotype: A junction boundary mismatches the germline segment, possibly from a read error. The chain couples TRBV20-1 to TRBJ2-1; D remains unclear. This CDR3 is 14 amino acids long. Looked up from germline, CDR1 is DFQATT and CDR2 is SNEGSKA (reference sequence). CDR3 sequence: CSASIRPVGNERFF. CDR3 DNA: TGCAGTGCTAGTATTCGGCCAGTTGGAAATGAGCGGTTCTTC.

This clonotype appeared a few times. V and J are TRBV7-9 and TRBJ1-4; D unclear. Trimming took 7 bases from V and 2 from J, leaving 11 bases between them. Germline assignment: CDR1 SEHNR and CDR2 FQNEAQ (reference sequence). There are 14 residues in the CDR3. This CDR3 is CASMIAGTNEKLFF. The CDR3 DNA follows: TGTGCCAGCATGATTGCGGGGACTAATGAAAAACTGTTTTTT.

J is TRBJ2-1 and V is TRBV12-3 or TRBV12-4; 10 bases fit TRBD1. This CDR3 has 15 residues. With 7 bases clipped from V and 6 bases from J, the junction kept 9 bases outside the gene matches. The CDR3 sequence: CASILGTGVSNEQFF. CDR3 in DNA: TGTGCCAGCATCCTCGGGACAGGGGTTAGCAATGAGCAGTTCTTC.

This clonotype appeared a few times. The CDR3 loop is CASSYDPSQTLYEQYF. The CDR3 nucleotides are TGTGCCAGCAGTTACGATCCTAGCCAGACCCTCTACGAGCAGTACTTC. V and J are TRBV6-2 or TRBV6-3 and TRBJ2-7, with D possibly TRBD2 on 5 matching bases. Between the trimmed V and J ends, which lost 2 bases and 3 bases, there was a span of 17 bases. This CDR3 contains 16 residues. Looked up from germline, CDR1 is MNHEY and CDR2 is SVGEGT.